The clone carrying this TCR beta chain was recorded once. What it binds is unknown. The CDR3 loop spans 16 amino acids. V trimming: 5 bases; J trimming: 3 bases; junction bases outside the gene matches: 12. Germline V gives CDR1 SGHTA, CDR2 FQGTGA. The data were obtained in a study of cytomegalovirus exposure and HLA in healthy donors. Study conclusions and caveats: A later analysis linked about 17,000 TCR beta sequences to HLA alleles at 0.05 false discovery rate.

PCR involved 60 Vbeta and 13 Jbeta primers. Measured with immunoSEQ multiplex PCR; TCRdb has only the in-frame clones, and not every one. The sample shows some 100,000 clones, around 76% of them seen only once. The sample taken for sequencing was PBMCs. The chain recombines TRBV7-3 with TRBJ2-7, with 8 bases fitting TRBD1. The origin of this receptor is a woman between 40 and 50 years old in good health and CMV-seropositive. The CDR3 loop reads CASSPTTGQGIYEQYF. In DNA form, the CDR3 reads TGTGCCAGCAGCCCTACCACTGGACAGGGAATCTACGAGCAGTACTTC.